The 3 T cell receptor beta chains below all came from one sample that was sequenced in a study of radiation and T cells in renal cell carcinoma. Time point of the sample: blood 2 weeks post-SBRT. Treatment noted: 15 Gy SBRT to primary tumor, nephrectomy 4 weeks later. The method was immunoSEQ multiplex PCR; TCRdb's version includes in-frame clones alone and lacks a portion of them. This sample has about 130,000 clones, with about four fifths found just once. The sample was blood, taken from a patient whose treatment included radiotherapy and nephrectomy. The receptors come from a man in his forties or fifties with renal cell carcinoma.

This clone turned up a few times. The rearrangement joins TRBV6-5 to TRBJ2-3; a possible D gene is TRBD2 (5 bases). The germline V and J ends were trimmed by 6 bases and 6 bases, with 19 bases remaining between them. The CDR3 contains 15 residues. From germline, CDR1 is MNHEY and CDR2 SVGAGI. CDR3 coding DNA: TGTGCCAGCAGCACAAGCGGAGTAATAGGGGATACGCAGTATTTT. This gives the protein CASSTSGVIGDTQYF.

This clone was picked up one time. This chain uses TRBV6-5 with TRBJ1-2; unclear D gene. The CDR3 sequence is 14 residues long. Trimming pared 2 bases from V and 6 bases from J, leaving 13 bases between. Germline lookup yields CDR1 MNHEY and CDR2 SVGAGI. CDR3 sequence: CASSYGGPPNGYTF. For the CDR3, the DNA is TGTGCCAGCAGTTACGGTGGGCCGCCCAATGGCTACACCTTC.

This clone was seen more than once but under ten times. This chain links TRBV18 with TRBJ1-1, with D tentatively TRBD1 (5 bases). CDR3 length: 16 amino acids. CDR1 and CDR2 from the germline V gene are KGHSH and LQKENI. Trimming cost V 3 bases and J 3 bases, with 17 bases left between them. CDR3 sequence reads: CASSPRHNPGYTEAFF. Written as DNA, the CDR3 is TGTGCCAGCTCACCGCGACATAACCCAGGGTACACTGAAGCTTTCTTT.